This T cell receptor (beta chain) was recovered during a study of cytomegalovirus exposure and HLA in healthy donors. Trimming cost V 6 bases and J 1 base, with 15 bases left between them. Germline lookup yields CDR1 WSHSY and CDR2 SAAADI. The CDR3 runs 15 residues. General study results and limits: It was reportedly the case that the classifier diagnosed cytomegalovirus status with high specificity and sensitivity.

TCRdb's copy holds only in-frame clones and misses some; the assay was immunoSEQ multiplex PCR. Here the sample spans about 65,000 clones, around 92% being singletons. Concerning this clone itself: The antigen is not known.

The sequenced sample was PBMCs. The rearrangement joins TRBV10-2 to TRBJ1-2; D ambiguous. The clonotype comes from a young woman in good health and CMV-seronegative. The CDR3: CASRRRAEVNYGYTF. The CDR3 bases are TGCGCCAGCAGGAGGAGGGCCGAGGTTAACTATGGCTACACCTTC.